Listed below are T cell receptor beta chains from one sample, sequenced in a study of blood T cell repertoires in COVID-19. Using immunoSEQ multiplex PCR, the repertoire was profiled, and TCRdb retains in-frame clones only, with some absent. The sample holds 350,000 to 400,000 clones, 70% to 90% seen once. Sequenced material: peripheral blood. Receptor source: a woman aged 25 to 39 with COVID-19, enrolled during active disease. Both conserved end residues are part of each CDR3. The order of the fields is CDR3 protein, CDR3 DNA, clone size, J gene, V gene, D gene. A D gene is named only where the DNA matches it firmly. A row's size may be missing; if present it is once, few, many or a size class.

CSVLTSGTDTQYF	TGCAGCGTTTTGACTAGCGGAACAGATACGCAGTATTTT	once	TRBJ2-3	TRBV29-1	TRBD2
CASSLAGASGRTTYNEQFF	TGTGCCAGCAGCTTAGCGGGGGCTAGCGGGAGGACTACCTACAATGAGCAGTTCTTC	-	TRBJ2-1	TRBV7-6	TRBD2
CAWNPLRTGGVPAGTSGANVLTF	TGTGCCTGGAATCCCCTCCGGACAGGTGGGGTACCGGCGGGAACTTCTGGGGCCAACGTCCTGACTTTC	once	TRBJ2-6	TRBV30	-
CASSPAGLAENEQFF	TGTGCCAGCAGCCCAGCGGGACTAGCGGAGAATGAGCAGTTCTTC	-	TRBJ2-1	TRBV13	TRBD2
CASSQDVRGPVRTQYF	TGCGCCAGCAGCCAAGACGTGCGAGGGCCCGTGCGTACGCAGTATTTT	-	TRBJ2-3	TRBV4-1	-
CASSRSLAGVGTGELFF	TGTGCCAGCAGCAGATCACTAGCGGGAGTCGGAACCGGGGAGCTGTTTTTT	-	TRBJ2-2	TRBV21-1	-
CASSQGREIDTQYF	TGCGCCAGCAGCCAAGGGAGGGAGATAGATACGCAGTATTTT	-	TRBJ2-3	TRBV4-1	-
CASSSPTSGTYNEQFF	TGTGCCAGCAGTTCCCCGACTAGCGGAACCTACAATGAGCAGTTCTTC	-	TRBJ2-1	TRBV6-2/TRBV6-3	TRBD2
CASSLNQGVVQYF	TGTGCCAGCAGCTTAAATCAGGGGGTAGTTCAGTACTTC	-	TRBJ2-7	TRBV7-2	TRBD1
CASSPTGAEMDTIYF	TGTGCCAGTAGTCCCACAGGGGCGGAGATGGACACCATATATTTT	-	TRBJ1-3	TRBV19	TRBD1
CASSYWEKGFFGYTF	TGTGCCAGCAGTTACTGGGAGAAGGGCTTTTTTGGCTACACCTTC	-	TRBJ1-2	TRBV6-2/TRBV6-3	-
CASTPHLVEGPGNTIYF	TGTGCCAGCACCCCACATCTGGTTGAGGGCCCTGGAAACACCATATATTTT	few	TRBJ1-3	TRBV28	-
CASSSGDRGKSGYTF	TGTGCCAGCAGTTCAGGGGACAGGGGAAAGTCTGGCTACACCTTC	once	TRBJ1-2	TRBV27	TRBD1
CASKSHRGSNTEAFF	TGTGCCAGCAAATCCCATAGGGGGTCGAACACTGAAGCTTTCTTT	-	TRBJ1-1	TRBV6-5	-
CASSEAGGGVQETQYF	TGTGCCAGCAGTGAAGCGGGCGGGGGGGTCCAAGAGACCCAGTACTTC	few	TRBJ2-5	TRBV6-1	TRBD2
CASSRWGGTDTQYF	TGTGCCAGCAGCCGTTGGGGGGGCACAGATACGCAGTATTTT	-	TRBJ2-3	TRBV14	-
CASSESYTEAFF	TGTGCCAGCAGTGAATCGTACACTGAAGCTTTCTTT	-	TRBJ1-1	TRBV25-1	-
CASSPGYVRTKNEKLFF	TGTGCCAGCAGTCCAGGTTATGTTCGGACAAAAAATGAAAAACTGTTTTTT	once	TRBJ1-4	TRBV28	-
CASIRGDYNEQFF	TGTGCCAGTATCCGGGGGGATTACAATGAGCAGTTCTTC	-	TRBJ2-1	TRBV19	TRBD2
CATSDRLNTEAFF	TGTGCCACCAGTGATCGGTTGAACACTGAAGCTTTCTTT	-	TRBJ1-1	TRBV24-1	-
CASSSTVYNEQFF	TGTGCCAGCAGTTCGACAGTTTACAATGAGCAGTTCTTC	-	TRBJ2-1	TRBV12-3/TRBV12-4	-
CASETSGAYNEQFF	TGTGCCAGCGAGACTAGCGGGGCCTACAATGAGCAGTTCTTC	-	TRBJ2-1	TRBV5-4	TRBD2
CATRDSRANTGELFF	TGTGCCACCAGGGACAGCCGCGCGAACACCGGGGAGCTGTTTTTT	-	TRBJ2-2	TRBV24-1	-
CASSQESQTSGYPNNEQFF	TGTGCCAGCAGCCAAGAGTCCCAGACTAGCGGGTACCCTAACAATGAGCAGTTCTTC	-	TRBJ2-1	TRBV3-1/TRBV3-2	TRBD2
CASSAGGTGGNGYTF	TGTGCCAGCAGTGCCGGGGGGACAGGGGGGAACGGCTACACCTTC	few	TRBJ1-2	TRBV6-4	TRBD1
CASSIWAVKTEAFF	TGTGCCAGTAGTATCTGGGCTGTGAAGACTGAAGCTTTCTTT	-	TRBJ1-1	TRBV19	-
CASSSGPSYEQYF	TGTGCCAGCAGTTCAGGCCCTTCCTACGAGCAGTACTTC	-	TRBJ2-7	TRBV28	-
CASSLVQAIYNEQFF	TGTGCCAGCAGCTTAGTCCAGGCAATCTACAATGAGCAGTTCTTC	once	TRBJ2-1	TRBV13	-
CASSHTRDRGSPSRSPLHF	TGTGCCAGCAGCCACACCCGGGACAGGGGCAGCCCGAGTCGGTCACCCCTCCACTTT	-	TRBJ1-6	TRBV7-8	TRBD1
CASSTRLVREQFF	TGTGCCAGCAGCACCAGACTTGTCCGTGAGCAGTTCTTC	-	TRBJ2-1	TRBV12-1	-
CASSRDRGNEQYF	TGCGCCAGCAGTCGGGACAGGGGCAACGAGCAGTACTTC	few	TRBJ2-7	TRBV10-2	TRBD1
CASSTQAFGTEAFF	TGTGCCAGTAGTACTCAGGCTTTTGGGACTGAAGCTTTCTTT	-	TRBJ1-1	TRBV19	-
CASQRGPYNEQFF	TGTGCCAGCCAAAGGGGGCCCTACAATGAGCAGTTCTTC	-	TRBJ2-1	TRBV24-1	TRBD1
CASSRDRGSSYNSPLHF	TGTGCCAGCTCCCGGGACAGGGGGAGCTCCTATAATTCACCCCTCCACTTT	-	TRBJ1-6	TRBV7-2	TRBD1
CASSLITGNTEAFF	TGTGCCAGCAGCCTAATAACAGGGAACACTGAAGCTTTCTTT	-	TRBJ1-1	TRBV6-2/TRBV6-3	-
CASSLQGVAYGYTF	TGTGCCAGCAGTTTACAGGGGGTTGCCTATGGCTACACCTTC	-	TRBJ1-2	TRBV28	TRBD1
CASRASYNEQFF	TGTGCCAGCAGGGCTTCGTACAATGAGCAGTTCTTC	-	TRBJ2-1	TRBV6-6	-
CASSLDLVPPGSSYNSPLHF	TGTGCCAGCAGCTTAGACTTGGTCCCCCCAGGTAGCTCCTATAATTCACCCCTCCACTTT	-	TRBJ1-6	TRBV11-2	-
CASSQETGGVGTDTQYF	TGTGCCAGCAGCCAAGAGACAGGCGGAGTGGGCACAGATACGCAGTATTTT	once	TRBJ2-3	TRBV14	-
CASELGTDTQYF	TGTGCCAGCGAGCTCGGCACAGATACGCAGTATTTT	-	TRBJ2-3	TRBV2	-
CASSQSGTGGDEQYF	TGTGCCAGCAGCCAAAGCGGGACAGGGGGCGACGAGCAGTACTTC	-	TRBJ2-7	TRBV7-2	TRBD1
CASSYRGVGTNEKLFF	TGTGCCAGCAGTTACCGGGGGGTAGGAACTAATGAAAAACTGTTTTTT	-	TRBJ1-4	TRBV6-5	-
CAISQDRGRTYEQYF	TGCGCCATCAGCCAAGACAGGGGGCGAACCTACGAGCAGTACTTC	-	TRBJ2-7	TRBV4-3	TRBD1
CASSPQDSRNSPLHF	TGTGCCAGCTCACCCCAGGACAGCAGAAATTCACCCCTCCACTTT	-	TRBJ1-6	TRBV18	-
CASSINEATDTQYF	TGTGCCAGTAGTATCAACGAGGCGACAGATACGCAGTATTTT	-	TRBJ2-3	TRBV19	-
CASSQEGGTVNQPQHF	TGCGCCAGCAGCCAAGAAGGTGGGACAGTCAATCAGCCCCAGCATTTT	-	TRBJ1-5	TRBV4-1	TRBD1
CASSQDRKPDNYGYTF	TGCGCCAGCAGCCAAGATAGAAAGCCCGATAACTATGGCTACACCTTC	-	TRBJ1-2	TRBV4-1	-
CASIKNPVPSGEQYF	TGTGCCAGCATTAAGAACCCAGTCCCCTCGGGGGAGCAGTACTTC	-	TRBJ2-7	TRBV5-6	-
CASSPLGDREYNEQFF	TGCGCCAGCAGCCCTTTGGGGGACAGGGAGTACAATGAGCAGTTCTTC	-	TRBJ2-1	TRBV5-1	TRBD1
CASSPGGANTGELFF	TGTGCCAGCAGCCCAGGGGGAGCGAACACCGGGGAGCTGTTTTTT	-	TRBJ2-2	TRBV7-2	TRBD1